The 18 T cell receptor beta chains below all came from one sample that was sequenced in a study of cytomegalovirus exposure and HLA in healthy donors. Use of 60 Vbeta and 13 Jbeta primers characterized the PCR. Assay used: immunoSEQ multiplex PCR; TCRdb lists only in-frame clones, some missing. The sample shows 150,000 to 200,000 clones, roughly 80% of them seen only once. The sample taken for sequencing was PBMCs. The receptors were gathered from a male donor in good health and CMV-seronegative.

The chain links TRBV27 to TRBJ1-5; possibly TRBD1 for D (6 bases). The CDR3 is 14 amino acids. Germline V gene lookup returns CDR1 MNHEY and CDR2 SMNVEV (reference sequence). The germline V and J ends were trimmed by 2 bases and 2 bases, with 7 bases remaining between them. This chain's CDR3 is CASSLAGGNQPQHF. DNA of the CDR3: TGTGCCAGCAGTTTAGCAGGGGGCAATCAGCCCCAGCATTTT.

This rearrangement joins TRBV28 to TRBJ2-1; a weak D match, TRBD2 (5 bases). CDR3 size: 12 residues. Germline CDR1 and CDR2: MDHEN and SYDVKM. The ends were cut back, 6 bases at V and 10 bases at J, with 13 bases in the middle. As DNA, the CDR3 is TGTGCCAGCAGCCGGGGAGATAGGGAGCAGTTCTTC. Translated: CASSRGDREQFF. The variable domain in full, with the rest retrieved from reference TRBV28 and TRBJ2-1, is DVKVTQSSRYLVKRTGEKVFLECVQDMDHENMFWYRQDPGLGLRLIYFSYDVKMKEKGDIPEGYSVSREKKERFSLILESASTNQTSMYLCASSRGDREQFFGPGTRLTVL.

DNA of the CDR3: TGTGCCACCAGCATGAGGCACCAAGAGACCCAGTACTTC. This encodes CATSMRHQETQYF. The J gene is TRBJ2-5, the V gene TRBV15; D is undetermined. The CDR3 contains 13 residues. V lost 4 bases, J lost 0 bases, and 6 bases lay in between. Looked up from germline, CDR1 is LNHNV and CDR2 is YYDKDF (reference sequence).

In its sample, this clone was seen once. V usage is TRBV19 and J usage is TRBJ2-3, with TRBD2 matching over 11 bases. Germline-derived CDR1 and CDR2 are LNHDA and SQIVND (reference sequence). The V gene end was trimmed by 10 bases and the J gene end by 1 base; junction bases not matched to a gene: 7. CDR3 length: 15 residues. The CDR3 nucleotides read TGTGCCACCCGCCTAGCGGGGGGAGGCACAGATACGCAGTATTTT. Amino acids: CATRLAGGGTDTQYF.

The V call is TRBV6-1, the J call TRBJ1-2; D might be TRBD1 (6 bases). Deletions cut 7 bases from V and 5 bases from J, with 17 bases between. The CDR3 contains 14 residues. Per the germline V gene, CDR1 is MNHNS and CDR2 is SASEGT. The CDR3 here is CASTAGQSYYGYTF. CDR3 DNA sequence: TGTGCCAGCACTGCCGGACAGAGCTATTATGGCTACACCTTC.

The chain is built from TRBV6-6 and TRBJ1-2; D uncertain. Germline CDR1 MNHNY, CDR2 SVGAGI (reference sequence). Trimming shortened V by 0 bases and J by 4 bases, and 6 bases separated the two germline ends. The CDR3 contains 13 residues. The CDR3 reads CASSYSEFYGYTF. CDR3 in DNA: TGTGCCAGCAGTTACTCGGAGTTCTATGGCTACACCTTC.

V is TRBV5-6 and J is TRBJ2-7; D possibly corresponds to TRBD2 (5 bases). Trimming removed 3 bases from V and 6 bases from J, with 10 bases in between. CDR1 SGHDT and CDR2 YYEEEE come from the germline V gene. CDR3 length equals 12 residues. CDR3 nucleotide sequence: TGTGCCAGCAGCTACGACACTAGCGAGCAGTACTTC. Translation: CASSYDTSEQYF. The variable domain in full, completed from reference TRBV5-6 and TRBJ2-7, reads DAGVTQSPTHLIKTRGQQVTLRCSPKSGHDTVSWYQQALGQGPQFIFQYYEEEERQRGNFPDRFSGHQFPNYSSELNVNALLLGDSALYLCASSYDTSEQYFGPGTRLTVT.

The chain has TRBV6-5 and TRBJ2-7; D perhaps matches TRBD1 (5 bases). This CDR3 is 13 amino acids long. The germline CDR1 and CDR2 sequences are MNHEY and SVGAGI. Trimming cost V 2 bases and J 3 bases, with 8 bases left between them. The DNA for the CDR3 is TGTGCCAGCAGTTACGGGGCTAGCTACGAGCAGTACTTC. Protein sequence: CASSYGASYEQYF.

This chain uses TRBV27 with TRBJ1-1; D is undetermined. The V and J ends lost 7 bases and 4 bases respectively, with 10 bases between them. The CDR3 spans 12 residues. Germline V gene sequence: CDR1 MNHEY, CDR2 SMNVEV (reference sequence). The DNA of the CDR3 is TGTGCCAGCAAAGAGGGTCGCACTGAAGCTTTCTTT. The encoded protein is CASKEGRTEAFF.

CDR3 residues: CASSQGNRAARETQYF. The CDR3 DNA sequence: TGTGCCAGCAGCCAAGGAAACAGGGCAGCTCGAGAGACCCAGTACTTC. V usage is TRBV14 and J usage is TRBJ2-5, with D possibly TRBD1 on 6 matching bases. This CDR3 has 16 amino acids. Germline V gene lookup returns CDR1 SGHDN and CDR2 FVKESK. Trimming removed 1 base at V and 4 bases at J, with 16 bases between.

As to this clone: One junction end does not reproduce the germline sequence, and a read error may be involved. This sample also contains other DNA sequences that code for the same CDR3. This rearrangement joins TRBV5-1 to TRBJ1-6; no clear D gene. Germline V CDR1 and CDR2: SGHRS, YFSETQ. The length of the CDR3 is 14 residues. CDR3 in amino acids: CASSPSSYNSPLHF. In DNA form, the CDR3 reads TGCGCCAGCAGCCCGAGCTCCTATAATTCCCCCCTCCACTTT. Complete variable domain (other parts from reference TRBV5-1 and TRBJ1-6): KAGVTQTPRYLIKTRGQQVTLSCSPISGHRSVSWYQQTPGQGLQFLFEYFSETQRNKGNFPGRFSGRQFSNSRSEMNVSTLELGDSALYLCASSPSSYNSPLHFGNGTRLTVT.

The rearrangement links TRBV2 to TRBJ1-2, with D uncertain. Germline lookup yields CDR1 SNHLY and CDR2 FYNNEI. Trimming took off 11 bases at V and 4 bases at J, with 8 bases between the two ends. The CDR3 spans 10 residues. The CDR3 here is CAGELYGYTF. The CDR3 nucleotides read TGTGCCGGGGAGCTCTATGGCTACACCTTC.

The genes are TRBV4-3 and TRBJ2-2, with D perhaps matching TRBD2 (6 bases). The V end lost 0 bases, the J end lost 1 base, and 12 bases lay between the germline ends. The CDR3 totals 17 residues. The V gene's germline CDR1 is LGHNA and CDR2 YSLEER. CDR3 bases: TGCGCCAGCAGCCAAGATCCGGGAGCGGGGAACACCGGGGAGCTGTTTTTT. Translated: CASSQDPGAGNTGELFF.

This clone was observed a handful of times. The junction shows a germline mismatch at one end, possibly a read error. Here the CDR3 DNA reads TGTTCCAGCACGTGGCAGGGTGTGTTATCCGGGGAGCTGTTTTTT. As protein: CSSTWQGVLSGELFF. The rearrangement uses TRBV7-9 and TRBJ2-2; tentatively, D is TRBD1 (5 bases). The CDR3 spans 15 residues. Germline CDR1 and CDR2: SEHNR and FQNEAQ (reference sequence).

This clone counts as medium-sized. This specimen includes other DNA sequences encoding the same CDR3. The J gene is TRBJ1-4, the V gene TRBV4-1, with 8 nucleotides matching TRBD1. The germline V gene encodes CDR1 MGHRA and CDR2 YSYEKL. The CDR3 length is 15 residues. Germline trimming cut 3 bases from V and 2 bases from J; bases unmatched to any gene: 2. The CDR3 is CASSQTGATNEKLFF. DNA of the CDR3: TGCGCCAGCAGCCAGACAGGGGCGACTAATGAAAAACTGTTTTTT.

The chain links TRBV15 to TRBJ2-5, with 8 bases that match TRBD1. Per germline, CDR1 LNHNV and CDR2 YYDKDF (reference sequence). This CDR3 is 15 amino acids long. The V gene end was trimmed by 0 bases and the J gene end by 11 bases; junction bases not matched to a gene: 11. The CDR3 DNA sequence: TGTGCCACCAGCAGAGACAGGGGGCAATCTGGAGAGCAGTACTTC. It yields the protein CATSRDRGQSGEQYF.

The chain uses TRBV23-1 and TRBJ2-7; tentatively, D is TRBD2 (5 bases). TRBV23-1 is designated an ORF whose function remains uncertain. V shed 2 bases and J shed 1 base, with 9 bases lying between them. This CDR3 comprises 14 residues. CDR3 residues: CASSQPGISYEQYF. Here the CDR3 DNA reads TGCGCCAGCAGTCAACCCGGGATTTCCTACGAGCAGTACTTC.

The gene calls are TRBV5-1 and TRBJ2-7, with a tentative D call TRBD2 (6 bases). Trimming took off 1 base at V and 6 bases at J, with 8 bases between the two ends. Germline CDR1 is SGHRS and CDR2 is YFSETQ. The CDR3 is made up of 12 amino acids. The CDR3 sequence is CASSLNSGEQYF. The CDR3 coding sequence is TGCGCCAGCAGCTTGAATAGCGGCGAGCAGTACTTC.